This T cell receptor (beta chain) was found in a study of T cell changes during pregnancy in multiple sclerosis (dated by TCRdb to about 2019). Background on the whole study: The study examined how the T cell repertoire changed over the course of pregnancy in women with multiple sclerosis.

This clone showed up just once. What this receptor recognizes is not known. Nothing much larger sits one base from this clone, and base qualities are not available. V has 3 bases trimmed and J has 5 bases trimmed; junction bases matching no gene number 0. Sequences SEHNR (CDR1) and FQNEAQ (CDR2) are obtained from the germline V gene (reference sequence). The CDR3, cysteine through phenylalanine, is 12 amino acids long. The CDR3 DNA has 36 bases and is translated from base 1. Library preparation used the immunoSEQ multiplex PCR assay. What TCRdb holds here is the immuneACCESS table cut down to in-frame rearrangements. Part of the clones is not present; checked against another copy, under half of the missing clones reflect an unresolved V gene, and the others are unexplained. The sample table holds some 27,000 clones, of which roughly nine tenths were seen once. Clones ranked in the top ten supply less than 8.5% of the sample.

The input for sequencing was CD8+ T cells from peripheral blood mononuclear cells, taken before pregnancy. The sequence was collected from a female donor with multiple sclerosis, enrolled in a pregnancy study. The rearranged segments are TRBV7-9 and TRBJ1-2, and 7 junction bases match TRBD1. The CDR3 is CASSLTGYGYTF. The nucleotides are TGTGCCAGCAGCTTGACAGGGTATGGCTACACCTTC.